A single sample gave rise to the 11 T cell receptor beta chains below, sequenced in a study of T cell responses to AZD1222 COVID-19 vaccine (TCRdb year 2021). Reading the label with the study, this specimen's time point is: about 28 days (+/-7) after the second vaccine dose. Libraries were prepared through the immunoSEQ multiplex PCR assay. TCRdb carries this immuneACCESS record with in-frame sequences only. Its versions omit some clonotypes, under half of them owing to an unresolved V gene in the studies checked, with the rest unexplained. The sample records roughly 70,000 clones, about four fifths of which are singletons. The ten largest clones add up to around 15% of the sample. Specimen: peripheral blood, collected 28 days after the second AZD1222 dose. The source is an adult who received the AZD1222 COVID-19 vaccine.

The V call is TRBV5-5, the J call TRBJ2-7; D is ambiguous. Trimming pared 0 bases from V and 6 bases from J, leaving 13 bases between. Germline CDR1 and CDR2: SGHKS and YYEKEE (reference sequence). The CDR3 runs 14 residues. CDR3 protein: CASSLVPTAFEQYF. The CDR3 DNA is TGTGCCAGCAGCTTGGTGCCCACCGCATTCGAGCAGTACTTC.

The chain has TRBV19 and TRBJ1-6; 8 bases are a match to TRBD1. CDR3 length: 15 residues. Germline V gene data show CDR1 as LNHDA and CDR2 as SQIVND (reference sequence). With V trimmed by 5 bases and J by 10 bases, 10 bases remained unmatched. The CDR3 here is CASSDISGGRSPLHF. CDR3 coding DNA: TGTGCCAGTAGTGATATCTCAGGGGGCAGGTCACCCCTCCACTTT.

CDR3 sequence: CAIRGGLSYEQYF. The CDR3 nucleotides read TGTGCCATCCGCGGAGGACTCTCCTACGAGCAGTACTTC. V usage is TRBV10-3 and J usage is TRBJ2-7, with D possibly being TRBD2 (5 bases). V dropped 8 bases and J dropped 0 bases, with 11 bases sitting between them. Germline V gene data show CDR1 as ENHRY and CDR2 as SYGVKD. The CDR3 has 13 amino acids.

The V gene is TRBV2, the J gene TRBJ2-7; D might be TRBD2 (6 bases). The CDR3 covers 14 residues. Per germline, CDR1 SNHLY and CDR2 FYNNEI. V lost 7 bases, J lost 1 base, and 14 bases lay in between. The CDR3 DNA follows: TGTGCCAGCAAGGTGGACTACATATCCTACGAGCAGTACTTC. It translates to CASKVDYISYEQYF.

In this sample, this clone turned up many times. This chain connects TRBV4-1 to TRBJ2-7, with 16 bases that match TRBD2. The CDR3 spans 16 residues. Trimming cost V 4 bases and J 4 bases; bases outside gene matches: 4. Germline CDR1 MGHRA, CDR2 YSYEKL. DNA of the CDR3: TGCGCCAGCAGCCCCGGGACTAGCGGGGGGGCTTACGAGCAGTACTTC. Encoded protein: CASSPGTSGGAYEQYF.

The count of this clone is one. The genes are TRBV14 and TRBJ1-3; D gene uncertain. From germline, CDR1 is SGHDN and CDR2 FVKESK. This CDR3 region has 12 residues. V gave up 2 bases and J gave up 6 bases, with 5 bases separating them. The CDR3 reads CASSQFLNTIYF. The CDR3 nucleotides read TGTGCCAGCAGCCAATTTCTAAACACCATATATTTT.

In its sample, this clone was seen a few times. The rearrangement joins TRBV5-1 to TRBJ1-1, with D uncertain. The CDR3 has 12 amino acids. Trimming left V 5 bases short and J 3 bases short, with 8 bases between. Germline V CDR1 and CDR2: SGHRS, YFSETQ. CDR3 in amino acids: CASREMDTEAFF. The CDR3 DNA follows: TGCGCCAGCAGGGAAATGGACACTGAAGCTTTCTTT.

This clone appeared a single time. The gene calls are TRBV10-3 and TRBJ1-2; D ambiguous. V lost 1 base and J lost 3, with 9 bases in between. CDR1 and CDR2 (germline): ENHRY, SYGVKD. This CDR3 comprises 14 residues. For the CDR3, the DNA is TGTGCCATCAGTGAGTTAGAAACCGACTATGGCTACACCTTC. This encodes CAISELETDYGYTF.

CDR3 sequence: CASSLVEDSSYEQYF. The CDR3 DNA reads TGCGCCAGCAGCTTGGTCGAGGACAGCTCCTACGAGCAGTACTTC. The chain combines TRBV5-1 with TRBJ2-7; D is possibly TRBD1 (6 bases). The V end was cut by 0 bases, the J end by 0 bases, with 10 bases between. CDR1 and CDR2 from the germline V gene are SGHRS and YFSETQ. The CDR3 totals 15 residues.

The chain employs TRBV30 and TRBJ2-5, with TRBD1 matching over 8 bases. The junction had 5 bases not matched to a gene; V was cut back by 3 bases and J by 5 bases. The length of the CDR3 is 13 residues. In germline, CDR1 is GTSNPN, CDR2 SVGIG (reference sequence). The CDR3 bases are TGTGCCTGGAGCTCGGACAGGGTCGAGACCCAGTACTTC. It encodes CAWSSDRVETQYF.

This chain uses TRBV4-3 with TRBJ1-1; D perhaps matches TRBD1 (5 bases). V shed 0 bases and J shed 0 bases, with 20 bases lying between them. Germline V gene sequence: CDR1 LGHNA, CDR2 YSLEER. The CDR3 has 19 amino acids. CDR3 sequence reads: CASSQDRTLLFTMNTEAFF. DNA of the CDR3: TGCGCCAGCAGCCAAGATCGGACACTCCTGTTTACTATGAACACTGAAGCTTTCTTT.